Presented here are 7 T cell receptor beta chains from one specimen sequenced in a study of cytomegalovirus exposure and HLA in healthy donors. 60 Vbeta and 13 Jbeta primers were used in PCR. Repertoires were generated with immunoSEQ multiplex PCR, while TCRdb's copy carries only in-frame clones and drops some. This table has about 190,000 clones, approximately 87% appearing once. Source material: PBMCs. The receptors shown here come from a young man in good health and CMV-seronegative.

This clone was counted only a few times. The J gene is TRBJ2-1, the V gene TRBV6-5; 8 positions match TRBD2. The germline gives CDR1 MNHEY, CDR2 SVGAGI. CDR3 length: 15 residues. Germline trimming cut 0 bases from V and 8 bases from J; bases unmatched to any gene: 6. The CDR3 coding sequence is TGTGCCAGCAGTTACTCGAGCGGGGGAAGGGATGAGCAGTTCTTC. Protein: CASSYSSGGRDEQFF.

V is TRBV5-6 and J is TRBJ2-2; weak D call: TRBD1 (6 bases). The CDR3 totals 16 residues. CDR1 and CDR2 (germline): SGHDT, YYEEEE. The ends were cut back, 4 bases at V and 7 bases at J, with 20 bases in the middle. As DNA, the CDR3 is TGTGCCAGCAGCCGAAGACTTACAGGGAAGGGCGGGGAGCTGTTTTTT. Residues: CASSRRLTGKGGELFF.

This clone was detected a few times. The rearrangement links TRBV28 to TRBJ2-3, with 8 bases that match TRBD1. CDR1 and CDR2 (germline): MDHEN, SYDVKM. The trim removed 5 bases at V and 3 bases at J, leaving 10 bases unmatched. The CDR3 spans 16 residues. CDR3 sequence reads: CASSNRDRMETDTQYF. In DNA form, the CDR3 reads TGTGCCAGCAGTAACCGGGACAGGATGGAGACAGATACGCAGTATTTT.

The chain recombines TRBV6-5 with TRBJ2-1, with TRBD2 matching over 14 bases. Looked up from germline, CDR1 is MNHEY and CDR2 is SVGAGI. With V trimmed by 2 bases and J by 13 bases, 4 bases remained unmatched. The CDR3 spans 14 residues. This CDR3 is CASSYGTSGGGQFF. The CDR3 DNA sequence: TGTGCCAGCAGTTACGGGACTAGCGGGGGAGGTCAGTTCTTC.

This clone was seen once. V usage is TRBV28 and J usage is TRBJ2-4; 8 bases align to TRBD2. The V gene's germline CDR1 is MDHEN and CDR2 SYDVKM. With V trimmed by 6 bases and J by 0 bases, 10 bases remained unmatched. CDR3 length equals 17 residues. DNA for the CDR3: TGTGCCAGCAGCGTAGCGGGACCCCCACTAGCCAAAAACATTCAGTACTTC. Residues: CASSVAGPPLAKNIQYF.

CDR3 in amino acids: CASSPDVVRGKLFF. The CDR3 DNA follows: TGTGCCAGCAGTCCCGACGTGGTTCGGGGAAAACTGTTTTTT. The chain recombines TRBV2 with TRBJ1-4; D ambiguous. Per germline, CDR1 SNHLY and CDR2 FYNNEI. The CDR3 totals 14 residues. Trimming cost V 5 bases and J 10 bases, with 17 bases left between them.

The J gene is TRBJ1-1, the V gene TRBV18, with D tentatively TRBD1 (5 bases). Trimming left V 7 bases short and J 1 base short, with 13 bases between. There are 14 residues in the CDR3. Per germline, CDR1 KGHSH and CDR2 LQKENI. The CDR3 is CASCTDMQNTEAFF. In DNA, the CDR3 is TGTGCCAGCTGTACGGACATGCAGAACACTGAAGCTTTCTTT.